This TCR beta chain emerged from a study of cytomegalovirus exposure and HLA in healthy donors. Study outcomes and limitations: Certain sequence variants were highly shared and formed a cluster, and this cluster was likely a sequencing artifact.

The CDR3 sequence is 16 residues long. Trimming stripped 2 bases from V and 4 bases from J, with 12 bases between. About this clone itself: As yet, its antigen is unknown.

PCR employed 60 Vbeta and 13 Jbeta primers. The data were produced by immunoSEQ multiplex PCR, yet TCRdb's version contains in-frame clones alone and is incomplete. This table has about 160,000 clones, 70% to 85% appearing once. The rearrangement links TRBV23-1 to TRBJ1-6, with D hard to call. TRBV23-1 is an open reading frame, and its role is uncertain. Sequencing input: PBMCs. The TCR sequence derives from a man aged 50 to 59 in good health and CMV-seropositive. Here the CDR3 DNA reads TGCGCCAGCAGTCAACGAGGGATAGGGTATAATTCACCCCTCCACTTT. Translated: CASSQRGIGYNSPLHF.